These 21 T cell receptor beta chains were sequenced from one sample in a study of blood T cell repertoires in COVID-19. The table came from immunoSEQ multiplex PCR; TCRdb's copy has only in-frame clones and leaves some out. Counted here are roughly 200,000 clones, 75% to 90% occurring once; the ten biggest clones make up around 2.1%. The sample taken for sequencing was PBMCs or T cells enriched from blood (not recorded which). The receptors were gathered from a woman between 25 and 40 years old who had recovered from COVID-19.

This clone occurred once. The chain uses TRBV12-5 and TRBJ1-3; D is ambiguous. CDR3 length equals 13 residues. Deletions cut 5 bases from V and 7 bases from J, with 12 bases between. Per germline, CDR1 LGHNT and CDR2 FRNRAP. The CDR3 sequence: CASGPPSRNTIYF. The CDR3 DNA follows: TGTGCTAGTGGTCCCCCGTCACGGAACACCATATATTTT.

The chain joins TRBV5-1 to TRBJ2-7; D is undetermined. The CDR3 consists of 14 residues. The V end lost 4 bases, the J end lost 6 bases, and 17 bases lay between the germline ends. Per the germline V gene, CDR1 is SGHRS and CDR2 is YFSETQ. The CDR3: CASSPADPRSEQYF. DNA for the CDR3: TGCGCCAGCAGCCCGGCGGATCCCCGTTCCGAGCAGTACTTC.

V gene TRBV9 combines with J gene TRBJ1-1; 7 positions agree with TRBD1. CDR3 size: 17 residues. Trimming removed 6 bases from V and 0 bases from J; junction bases left unmatched: 14. The germline V gene encodes CDR1 SGDLS and CDR2 YYNGEE. The DNA of the CDR3 is TGTGCCAGCAAGGACGCCAGACAGGGAGGAGTGAACACTGAAGCTTTCTTT. Residues: CASKDARQGGVNTEAFF. Full variable domain (missing parts from reference TRBV9 and TRBJ1-1): DSGVTQTPKHLITATGQRVTLRCSPRSGDLSVYWYQQSLDQGLQFLIQYYNGEERAKGNILERFSAQQFPDLHSELNLSSLELGDSALYFCASKDARQGGVNTEAFFGQGTRLTVV.

The chain employs TRBV27 and TRBJ1-2; 7 bases map to TRBD1. This CDR3 comprises 13 residues. V was clipped by 4 bases and J by 6 bases; unmatched bases: 5. Looked up from germline, CDR1 is MNHEY and CDR2 is SMNVEV (reference sequence). The CDR3 bases are TGTGCCAGCAGTTACAGGGGAAATAATGGCTACACCTTC. Amino acid sequence: CASSYRGNNGYTF.

The chain recombines TRBV24-1 with TRBJ2-3; D possibly corresponds to TRBD2 (5 bases). Per the germline V gene, CDR1 is KGHDR and CDR2 is SFDVKD. V gave up 0 bases and J gave up 1 base, with 16 bases separating them. The CDR3 is 18 amino acids. The CDR3 region is CATSDLQKGGLGTDTQYF. DNA of the CDR3: TGTGCCACCAGTGATTTGCAAAAGGGCGGGCTGGGCACAGATACGCAGTATTTT.

This chain connects TRBV5-6 to TRBJ1-1, with D unresolved. The CDR3 sequence is 14 residues long. CDR1 and CDR2 from the germline V gene are SGHDT and YYEEEE. V shed 3 bases and J shed 5 bases, with 14 bases lying between them. In nucleotides, the CDR3 is TGTGCCAGCAGCTCCCTAGGGAGGGAGACTGAAGCTTTCTTT. As protein: CASSSLGRETEAFF.

The rearrangement uses TRBV5-4 and TRBJ2-5; no firm D call. Germline assignment: CDR1 SGHNT and CDR2 YYREEE (reference sequence). V was cut by 4 bases and J by 1 base, with 8 bases left in between. The CDR3 extends over 13 amino acids. The CDR3 DNA reads TGTGCCAGCAGCCCCCAGTTCCAAGAGACCCAGTACTTC. It encodes CASSPQFQETQYF.

The rearrangement links TRBV6-2 or TRBV6-3 to TRBJ1-2; D is uncertain. Trimming took 0 bases from V and 5 from J, leaving 16 bases between them. The length of the CDR3 is 16 residues. In germline, CDR1 is MNHEY, CDR2 SVGEGT. Here the CDR3 DNA reads TGTGCCAGCAGTTACTCGAAAGAGAACGCAGGATATGGCTACACCTTC. Encoded protein: CASSYSKENAGYGYTF.

This chain uses TRBV6-5 with TRBJ2-7, with 7 bases lining up with TRBD2. Germline lookup yields CDR1 MNHEY and CDR2 SVGAGI. The CDR3 contains 14 residues. The trim removed 2 bases at V and 5 bases at J, leaving 6 bases unmatched. CDR3 sequence reads: CASSYTSSGHEQYF. CDR3 in DNA: TGTGCCAGCAGTTACACTTCTAGCGGACACGAGCAGTACTTC.

The J gene is TRBJ1-1, the V gene TRBV7-8; a possible D gene is TRBD1 (5 bases). Trimming shortened V by 5 bases and J by 3 bases, and 13 bases separated the two germline ends. Germline V gives CDR1 SGHVS, CDR2 FQNEAQ. The CDR3 covers 14 residues. CDR3 DNA: TGTGCCAGCAGCCAGCAGGGACTCCACACTGAAGCTTTCTTT. Residues: CASSQQGLHTEAFF.

This rearrangement joins TRBV19 to TRBJ1-1, with TRBD1 matching 9 bases. From germline, CDR1 is LNHDA and CDR2 SQIVND (reference sequence). The CDR3 consists of 16 residues. Losses at the gene ends were 1 base for V and 0 bases for J; bases not matched to a gene: 3. The CDR3 DNA follows: TGTGCCAGTAGTATAGGGTGGACAGGGGTGAACACTGAAGCTTTCTTT. Its protein product is CASSIGWTGVNTEAFF. The variable domain in full, with the rest retrieved from reference TRBV19 and TRBJ1-1, is DGGITQSPKYLFRKEGQNVTLSCEQNLNHDAMYWYRQDPGQGLRLIYYSQIVNDFQKGDIAEGYSVSREKKESFPLTVTSAQKNPTAFYLCASSIGWTGVNTEAFFGQGTRLTVV.

As for this clone: One end of the junction varies from germline; a read error may be responsible. The genes are TRBV24-1 and TRBJ2-7; D is unresolved. The CDR3 totals 12 residues. Germline V gene lookup returns CDR1 KGHDR and CDR2 SFDVKD. CDR3 region: CATSGISDEQYF. The CDR3 bases are TGTGCCACCAGTGGTATCTCCGACGAGCAGTACTTC.

The chain carries TRBV6-5 and TRBJ1-2; 11 bases fit TRBD1. The CDR3 totals 12 residues. Unmatched junction bases numbered 2, after V lost 6 bases and J lost 8 bases. Germline V gene lookup returns CDR1 MNHEY and CDR2 SVGAGI. CDR3 amino acids: CASRGTGGGYTF. DNA of the CDR3: TGTGCCAGCAGGGGGACAGGGGGAGGCTACACCTTC.

This chain joins TRBV4-3 and TRBJ2-7, with 10 nucleotides matching TRBD1. Germline loops: CDR1 LGHNA, CDR2 YSLEER. The CDR3 loop spans 16 amino acids. The V gene end was trimmed by 4 bases and the J gene end by 1 base; junction bases not matched to a gene: 7. This chain's CDR3 is CASSRTRTGGSYEQYF. In DNA, the CDR3 is TGCGCCAGCAGCCGAACTAGGACAGGGGGATCCTACGAGCAGTACTTC.

This sequence joins TRBV11-3 and TRBJ1-1, with D perhaps matching TRBD1 (6 bases). Germline CDR1 reads SGHNT; CDR2 reads YENEEA. Trimming stripped 5 bases from V and 0 bases from J, with 10 bases between. The CDR3 extends over 14 amino acids. DNA for the CDR3: TGTGCCAGCAGCGGGGGGGCGATGAACACTGAAGCTTTCTTT. Protein sequence: CASSGGAMNTEAFF.

The chain is built from TRBV11-3 and TRBJ2-7; 9 bases are a match to TRBD1. CDR1 and CDR2 from the germline V gene are SGHNT and YENEEA. The trim removed 2 bases at V and 5 bases at J, leaving 4 bases unmatched. The CDR3 has 14 amino acids. CDR3 protein: CASSLQGQGHEQYF. CDR3 DNA: TGTGCCAGCAGCTTACAAGGACAGGGGCACGAGCAGTACTTC.

The CDR3 nucleotides are TGTGCCAGCAGCCCGACTGACGGGAATGAGCAGTTCTTC. Translating gives CASSPTDGNEQFF. The chain combines TRBV7-9 with TRBJ2-1; D remains ambiguous. The germline V gene encodes CDR1 SEHNR and CDR2 FQNEAQ (reference sequence). The CDR3 contains 13 residues. V lost 5 bases to trimming and J lost 7 bases, with 12 bases between them.

The V gene is TRBV30, the J gene TRBJ1-2; 10 bases align to TRBD1. CDR3 length: 14 amino acids. V gave up 8 bases and J gave up 5 bases; unmatched junction bases: 11. Germline loops: CDR1 GTSNPN, CDR2 SVGIG (reference sequence). The CDR3 region has the DNA TGTGCCGGGGAAGACCGGGACAGGGGATATGGCTACACCTTC. Protein: CAGEDRDRGYGYTF. Full variable domain (remainder filled in from reference TRBV30 and TRBJ1-2): SQTIHQWPATLVQPVGSPLSLECTVEGTSNPNLYWYRQAAGRGLQLLFYSVGIGQISSEVPQNLSASRPQDRQFILSSKKLLLSDSGFYLCAGEDRDRGYGYTFGSGTRLTVV.

The rearrangement joins TRBV4-3 to TRBJ2-5; 8 bases are shared with TRBD2. V shed 3 bases and J 0 bases; nucleotides not matched to a gene: 0. This CDR3 spans 14 amino acids. Germline V gene data show CDR1 as LGHNA and CDR2 as YSLEER. CDR3 coding DNA: TGCGCCAGCAGCCAGGGACTAGACCAAGAGACCCAGTACTTC. Encoded protein: CASSQGLDQETQYF.

The chain recombines TRBV3-1 (or the pseudogene TRBV3-2) with TRBJ2-7; D might be TRBD2 (6 bases). V was cut by 1 base and J by 4 bases, with 11 bases left in between. The germline V gene has CDR1 LGHDT and CDR2 YNNKEL (reference sequence). The CDR3 is 14 amino acids. The CDR3 spells CASSQASGDYEQYF. CDR3 coding DNA: TGTGCCAGCAGCCAAGCTTCGGGAGATTACGAGCAGTACTTC.

The chain has TRBV5-8 and TRBJ2-3; TRBD1 matches 12 bases. The CDR3 is made up of 15 amino acids. Per germline, CDR1 SGHTS and CDR2 YDEGEE. With 4 bases clipped from V and 4 bases from J, the junction kept 4 bases outside the gene matches. CDR3 amino acids: CASSRGDRGPDTQYF. The CDR3 DNA reads TGTGCCAGCAGCCGGGGGGACAGGGGGCCAGATACGCAGTATTTT.